Below, 31 T cell receptor beta chains from the same sample are listed, as sequenced in a study of CD4+ T cells in melanoma. The repertoire was sequenced with immunoSEQ multiplex PCR; TCRdb's copy has only in-frame clones and lacks some. The table records approximately 110,000 clones, around 92% of them present only once. Sequenced input: peripheral blood. The receptor set was obtained from a human donor with melanoma.

This sequence joins TRBV6-6 and TRBJ1-1; D may be TRBD1 (5 bases). Trimming stripped 5 bases from V and 11 bases from J, with 15 bases between. CDR1 and CDR2 from the germline V gene are MNHNY and SVGAGI (reference sequence). This CDR3 region has 12 residues. The CDR3 reads CASSLTGVDAFF. In nucleotides, the CDR3 is TGTGCCAGCAGTCTTACAGGCGTTGACGCTTTCTTT.

The chain joins TRBV19 to TRBJ1-1, with 8 bases that match TRBD1. CDR1 is LNHDA, CDR2 SQIVND, per germline (reference sequence). Unmatched junction bases numbered 6, after V lost 7 bases and J lost 2 bases. The CDR3 sequence is 14 residues long. The CDR3 DNA reads TGTGCCAGTATCTTAGGACAGGGAAACACTGAAGCTTTCTTT. Translating it yields CASILGQGNTEAFF.

The chain is built from TRBV6-1 and TRBJ1-5, with a possible D match to TRBD1 (5 bases). This CDR3 is 13 amino acids long. Germline V CDR1 and CDR2: MNHNS, SASEGT. Trimming pared 5 bases from V and 10 bases from J, leaving 15 bases between. CDR3 coding DNA: TGTGCCAGCAGTTTCTCCGGGGGTTCTCCCCAGCATTTT. Protein product: CASSFSGGSPQHF.

This clone has a single count. The rearrangement joins TRBV6-5 to TRBJ2-7, with D maybe TRBD1 (5 bases). The germline CDR1 and CDR2 sequences are MNHEY and SVGAGI. Trimming removed 2 bases at V and 3 bases at J, with 11 bases between. The CDR3 is made up of 14 amino acids. This CDR3 is CASSYQGHLYEQYF. The CDR3 DNA reads TGTGCCAGCAGTTACCAAGGACACCTCTACGAGCAGTACTTC.

This clone occurred once. The chain carries TRBV27 and TRBJ2-2, with 10 positions matching TRBD2. Germline V gives CDR1 MNHEY, CDR2 SMNVEV (reference sequence). There are 18 residues in the CDR3. The V gene end was trimmed by 3 bases and the J gene end by 4 bases; junction bases not matched to a gene: 11. CDR3 DNA: TGTGCCAGCAGTTTGCTAGCGAGCGGGAGGGGACGCACCGGGGAGCTGTTTTTT. It yields the protein CASSLLASGRGRTGELFF.

In DNA, the CDR3 is TGTGCCAGAAGTCGACCAAGGGCCAACACCACCTTTAACTATGGCTACACCTTC. Translation gives CARSRPRANTTFNYGYTF. The rearrangement joins TRBV5-3 to TRBJ1-2; D unclear. TRBV5-3 is an open reading frame whose function is uncertain. The CDR3 is 18 amino acids. The V gene lost 5 bases and the J gene lost 1 base, with 24 bases spanning the gap.

J is TRBJ2-1 and V is TRBV7-3; TRBD1 matches at 7 bases. Germline lookup yields CDR1 SGHTA and CDR2 FQGTGA. This CDR3 comprises 13 residues. V dropped 4 bases and J dropped 8; count of bases not matched to a gene: 5. This CDR3 reads CASSSQGIDEQFF. Written as DNA, the CDR3 is TGTGCCAGCAGCTCACAGGGGATTGATGAGCAGTTCTTC.

This clone is medium-sized in the sample. The gene calls are TRBV12-5 and TRBJ2-2; tentative D call: TRBD2 (6 bases). Trimming pared 0 bases from V and 7 bases from J, leaving 12 bases between. Germline V lookup: CDR1 LGHNT, CDR2 FRNRAP. This CDR3 contains 15 residues. The CDR3 region has the DNA TGTGCTAGTGGTTTGGTTGTTAGCGGAAACGGGGAGCTGTTTTTT. Amino acid sequence: CASGLVVSGNGELFF.

The chain recombines TRBV7-6 with TRBJ2-3; 7 bases are a match to TRBD2. With 5 bases clipped from V and 0 bases from J, the junction kept 17 bases outside the gene matches. CDR3 length: 19 residues. CDR1 and CDR2 (germline): SGHVS, FNYEAQ. The CDR3 sequence: CASSPESAGEFTSTDTQYF. CDR3 nucleotides: TGTGCCAGCAGCCCAGAGTCGGCGGGGGAGTTCACTAGCACAGATACGCAGTATTTT.

The V and J genes are TRBV27 and TRBJ1-5; no clear D. CDR1 MNHEY and CDR2 SMNVEV come from the germline V gene (reference sequence). V lost 0 bases, J lost 0 bases, and 3 bases lay in between. The CDR3 has 14 residues. In nucleotides, the CDR3 is TGTGCCAGCAGTTTATCCAATAGCAATCAGCCCCAGCATTTT. Translated: CASSLSNSNQPQHF.

The chain uses TRBV6-4 and TRBJ1-1; D unclear. This CDR3 comprises 13 residues. From germline, CDR1 is MRHNA and CDR2 SNTAGT. V gave up 7 bases and J gave up 1 base, with 10 bases separating them. CDR3 sequence reads: CASKEESNTEAFF. The CDR3 coding sequence is TGTGCCAGCAAAGAGGAGTCGAACACTGAAGCTTTCTTT.

The chain joins TRBV5-1 to TRBJ2-2; TRBD1 is a possible D gene (6 bases). Germline V gene data show CDR1 as SGHRS and CDR2 as YFSETQ. This CDR3 contains 15 residues. V was shortened by 0 bases and J by 3 bases, with 9 bases between the two germline ends. CDR3 in amino acids: CASSLDQGHTGELFF. The CDR3 DNA reads as TGCGCCAGCAGCTTGGATCAGGGGCACACCGGGGAGCTGTTTTTT.

The chain couples TRBV25-1 to TRBJ1-2; D perhaps matches TRBD1 (5 bases). The length of the CDR3 is 14 residues. With 1 base removed from V and 8 bases from J, the gap between germline ends came to 14 bases. Germline CDR1 is MGHDK and CDR2 is SYGVNS. The CDR3 sequence is CASSESGGGKGYTF. The CDR3 nucleotides are TGTGCCAGCAGTGAATCCGGCGGGGGGAAAGGCTACACCTTC.

The chain uses TRBV2 and TRBJ1-4; D unresolved. Trimming pared 7 bases from V and 0 bases from J, leaving 9 bases between. The CDR3 extends over 14 amino acids. Germline CDR1 SNHLY, CDR2 FYNNEI. The CDR3, as DNA: TGTGCCAGCACCAGATATGCAACTAATGAAAAACTGTTTTTT. This encodes CASTRYATNEKLFF.

This sequence joins TRBV18 and TRBJ2-5, with D perhaps matching TRBD2 (7 bases). Germline V gene lookup returns CDR1 KGHSH and CDR2 LQKENI. Trimming pared 5 bases from V and 1 base from J, leaving 20 bases between. The CDR3 is 17 amino acids. This CDR3 is CASSTSAGASGQETQYF. The DNA of the CDR3 is TGTGCCAGCTCAACATCAGCAGGGGCTAGCGGCCAAGAGACCCAGTACTTC.

V and J are TRBV5-4 and TRBJ2-7; no firm D call. Trimming pared 2 bases from V and 1 base from J, leaving 7 bases between. The germline V gene encodes CDR1 SGHNT and CDR2 YYREEE (reference sequence). This CDR3 is 13 amino acids long. CDR3 nucleotide sequence: TGTGCCAGCAGCTTTTCTGGGTCCTACGAGCAGTACTTC. It translates to CASSFSGSYEQYF.

V gene TRBV19 combines with J gene TRBJ2-2, with D hard to call. This CDR3 has 12 residues. Deletions cut 11 bases from V and 9 bases from J, with 16 bases between. Germline-derived CDR1 and CDR2 are LNHDA and SQIVND (reference sequence). CDR3 nucleotides: TGTGCCTCTCAAACGGAAGTTAGGGAGCTGTTTTTT. Its protein is CASQTEVRELFF. Variable domain in full (rest from reference TRBV19 and TRBJ2-2): DGGITQSPKYLFRKEGQNVTLSCEQNLNHDAMYWYRQDPGQGLRLIYYSQIVNDFQKGDIAEGYSVSREKKESFPLTVTSAQKNPTAFYLCASQTEVRELFFGEGSRLTVL.

The chain carries TRBV7-9 and TRBJ1-5; 9 bases map to TRBD1. V lost 3 bases to trimming and J lost 15 bases; unmatched junction nucleotides: 9. Germline V gives CDR1 SEHNR, CDR2 FQNEAQ (reference sequence). This CDR3 has 13 residues. CDR3 in amino acids: CASSLAGTGPLHF. CDR3 nucleotide sequence: TGTGCCAGCAGCTTGGCCGGGACAGGGCCATTGCATTTT. Looking up the rest from reference TRBV7-9 and TRBJ1-5 gives the full variable domain: DTGVSQNPRHKITKRGQNVTFRCDPISEHNRLYWYRQTLGQGPEFLTYFQNEAQLEKSRLLSDRFSAERPKGSFSTLEIQRTEQGDSAMYLCASSLAGTGPLHFGDGTRLSIL.

The chain carries TRBV19 and TRBJ2-5; a weak D match, TRBD2 (7 bases). V was cut by 1 base and J by 3 bases, with 9 bases left in between. Germline lookup yields CDR1 LNHDA and CDR2 SQIVND (reference sequence). CDR3 length: 14 amino acids. CDR3 residues: CASSIGGGEETQYF. In nucleotides, the CDR3 is TGTGCCAGTAGTATAGGAGGGGGGGAAGAGACCCAGTACTTC.

The rearrangement joins TRBV6-1 to TRBJ1-5; 8 bases fit TRBD1. Germline values: CDR1 MNHNS, CDR2 SASEGT. This CDR3 is built from 15 residues. V trimming: 7 bases; J trimming: 2 bases; junction bases outside the gene matches: 7. The CDR3 is CASTGDRFGNQPQHF. CDR3 in DNA: TGTGCCAGCACTGGGGACAGGTTTGGCAATCAGCCCCAGCATTTT.

The chain employs TRBV11-3 and TRBJ2-1; the match to TRBD1 covers 7 bases. Germline V lookup: CDR1 SGHNT, CDR2 YENEEA. CDR3 length: 14 amino acids. V shed 5 bases, J shed 2 bases, and the junction held 3 bases outside the gene matches. The CDR3 sequence: CASSRQGTYNEQFF. As DNA, the CDR3 is TGTGCCAGCAGCCGACAGGGCACCTACAATGAGCAGTTCTTC.

The chain carries TRBV28 and TRBJ2-1, with no clear D. CDR1 and CDR2 from the germline V gene are MDHEN and SYDVKM. This CDR3 has 14 residues. The V and J ends lost 5 bases and 4 bases respectively, with 12 bases between them. The CDR3 spells CASSPPGRYNEQFF. The CDR3 coding sequence is TGTGCCAGCAGTCCCCCGGGCCGATACAATGAGCAGTTCTTC.

The chain is built from TRBV6-1 and TRBJ2-7; TRBD1 is a possible D gene (6 bases). This CDR3 spans 13 amino acids. Germline V gene data show CDR1 as MNHNS and CDR2 as SASEGT. Trimming took off 5 bases at V and 2 bases at J, with 10 bases between the two ends. The DNA for the CDR3 is TGTGCCAGCAGTCCAAGACAGGCCTACGAGCAGTACTTC. Amino acid sequence: CASSPRQAYEQYF.

J is TRBJ1-2 and V is TRBV12-2. TRBV12-2 corresponds to a pseudogene. This CDR3 comprises 16 residues. CDR3 region: CASRLVEGRSDYGYTF. CDR3 nucleotides: TGTGCAAGTCGCTTAGTGGAGGGCAGGTCCGACTATGGCTACACCTTC.

Here the CDR3 DNA reads TGTGCCACCAGCAGCCCACCTAGGGGGATAAGCTCCTACAATGAGCAGTTCTTC. It specifies CATSSPPRGISSYNEQFF. The chain is built from TRBV15 and TRBJ2-1, with D tentatively TRBD1 (6 bases). Germline CDR1 reads LNHNV; CDR2 reads YYDKDF (reference sequence). This CDR3 is built from 18 residues. Trimming removed 3 bases at V and 0 bases at J, with 18 bases between.

This sequence joins TRBV25-1 and TRBJ2-5; possible D gene TRBD1, 7 bases. This CDR3 has 16 amino acids. The V gene lost 4 bases and the J gene lost 6 bases, with 21 bases spanning the gap. Germline V CDR1 and CDR2: MGHDK, SYGVNS. CDR3 bases: TGTGCCAGCAGTGTCTCCGGTGGAGGGGGCTGGCAGACCCAGTACTTC. This gives the protein CASSVSGGGGWQTQYF.

This sequence joins TRBV2 and TRBJ2-7; the match to TRBD2 covers 12 bases. Germline V gene sequence: CDR1 SNHLY, CDR2 FYNNEI. The CDR3 runs 18 residues. The V segment lost 4 bases and the J segment 3 bases; nucleotides outside the gene matches: 13. The CDR3 spells CASSGDLAGGGFGYEQYF. In DNA, the CDR3 is TGTGCCAGCAGTGGAGACCTAGCGGGAGGGGGTTTCGGCTACGAGCAGTACTTC.

V and J are TRBV11-3 and TRBJ2-2; D unclear. V shed 4 bases and J shed 2 bases, with 2 bases lying between them. CDR1 and CDR2 from the germline V gene are SGHNT and YENEEA. This CDR3 has 12 residues. The CDR3 sequence: CASSYNTGELFF. CDR3 DNA sequence: TGTGCCAGCAGCTATAACACCGGGGAGCTGTTTTTT.

J is TRBJ1-3 and V is TRBV29-1; no firm D call. V was trimmed by 0 bases and J by 1 base, leaving 10 bases between them. The CDR3 length is 15 residues. Germline V gene sequence: CDR1 SQVTM, CDR2 ANQGSEA. CDR3 region: CSVEDLASSGNTIYF. The CDR3 region has the DNA TGCAGCGTTGAAGATCTGGCGTCTTCTGGAAACACCATATATTTT.

The V and J genes are TRBV7-9 and TRBJ2-3; 7 nucleotides align to TRBD2. CDR1 SEHNR and CDR2 FQNEAQ come from the germline V gene (reference sequence). V lost 6 bases and J lost 5; bases outside the gene matches: 8. The CDR3 totals 14 residues. The CDR3 protein is CASSSNSGLDTQYF. Here the CDR3 DNA reads TGTGCCAGCAGTTCTAATAGCGGGTTAGATACGCAGTATTTT.

J is TRBJ1-2 and V is TRBV7-2; D remains unclear. The germline gives CDR1 SGHTA, CDR2 FQGNSA. CDR3 length equals 15 residues. Trimming removed 0 bases at V and 7 bases at J, with 15 bases between. This CDR3 reads CASSLAFSLVGGYTF. CDR3 DNA: TGTGCCAGCAGCTTAGCGTTCAGTCTTGTAGGTGGCTACACCTTC.